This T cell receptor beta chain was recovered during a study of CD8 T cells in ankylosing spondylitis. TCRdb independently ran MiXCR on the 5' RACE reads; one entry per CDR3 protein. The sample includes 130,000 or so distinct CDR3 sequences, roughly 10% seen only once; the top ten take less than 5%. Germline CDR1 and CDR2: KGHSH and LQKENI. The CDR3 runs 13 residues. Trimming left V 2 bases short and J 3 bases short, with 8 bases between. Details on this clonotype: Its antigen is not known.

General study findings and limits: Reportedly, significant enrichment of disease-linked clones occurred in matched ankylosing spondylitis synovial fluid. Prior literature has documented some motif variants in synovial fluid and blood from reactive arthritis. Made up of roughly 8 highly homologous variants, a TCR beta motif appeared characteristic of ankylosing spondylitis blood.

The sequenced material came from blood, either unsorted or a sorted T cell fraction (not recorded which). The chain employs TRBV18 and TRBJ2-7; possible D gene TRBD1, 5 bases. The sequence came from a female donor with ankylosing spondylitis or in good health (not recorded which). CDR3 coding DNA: TGTGCCAGCTCACCATACAGGTTCTACGAGCAGTACTTC. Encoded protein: CASSPYRFYEQYF.